This T cell receptor (beta chain) was observed in a study of cytomegalovirus exposure and HLA in healthy donors. Vbeta (60) and Jbeta (13) primers were used in the PCR. Here immunoSEQ multiplex PCR was the method, and the copy in TCRdb shows in-frame clones only, minus some. The profile shows about 210,000 clones, nearly 80% of them singletons. Germline V gives CDR1 DFQATT, CDR2 SNEGSKA (reference sequence). The CDR3 runs to 10 residues. Between the trimmed V and J ends, which lost 6 bases and 14 bases, there was a span of 16 bases. The study, taken as a whole, reports: Earlier results showed most TCR beta V segments being productive about 90% or about 30% of the time.

Notes on this clone: The target antigen is unknown.

The material sequenced was PBMCs. The J gene is TRBJ1-2, the V gene TRBV20-1; a possible D gene is TRBD1 (6 bases). The source is a male donor in good health and CMV-seronegative. CDR3 in DNA: TGCAGTGCCAGTGGGGACATGGGGACCTTC. Its translation is CSASGDMGTF.